The 5 T cell receptor beta chains presented below share a single source sample, sequenced in a study of T cell responses to AZD1222 COVID-19 vaccine. Assay used: immunoSEQ multiplex PCR; TCRdb lists only in-frame clones, some missing. The table has 120,000 or so clones, approximately 87% seen once. This specimen was peripheral blood, taken on day 0 of AZD1222 vaccination. The receptors were sampled from an adult in good health.

V is TRBV7-2 and J is TRBJ2-2; 11 bases map to TRBD2. From germline, CDR1 is SGHTA and CDR2 FQGNSA. This CDR3 spans 16 amino acids. The V gene end was trimmed by 5 bases and the J gene end by 5 bases; junction bases not matched to a gene: 7. The CDR3 is CASSLTSGRETGELFF. The CDR3 region has the DNA TGTGCCAGCAGCCTCACTAGCGGGAGAGAAACCGGGGAGCTGTTTTTT.

This CDR3 is CASENRGRTYEQYF. As DNA, the CDR3 is TGTGCCAGCGAAAATCGGGGCAGGACCTACGAGCAGTACTTC. The chain joins TRBV6-5 to TRBJ2-7; D may correspond to TRBD1 or TRBD2 (5 bases each). V lost 8 bases, J lost 2 bases, and 16 bases lay in between. The CDR3 loop spans 14 amino acids. Germline assignment: CDR1 MNHEY and CDR2 SVGAGI.

V gene TRBV3-1 (or the pseudogene TRBV3-2) combines with J gene TRBJ1-2; no firm D call. The CDR3 has 15 amino acids. The germline CDR1 and CDR2 sequences are LGHDT and YNNKEL (reference sequence). Trimming took 1 base from V and 8 from J, leaving 17 bases between them. The CDR3 bases are TGTGCCAGCAGCCAAGGCGTCTTTTCCGGGATGGGCTACACCTTC. This codes for CASSQGVFSGMGYTF.

V usage is TRBV29-1 and J usage is TRBJ2-5; TRBD1 matches 7 bases. With 8 bases clipped from V and 4 bases from J, the junction kept 10 bases outside the gene matches. The CDR3 runs 13 residues. Germline V lookup: CDR1 SQVTM, CDR2 ANQGSEA. The CDR3 DNA sequence: TGCAGCACTGACAGGGTGAGCGGAGAGACCCAGTACTTC. Translation: CSTDRVSGETQYF.

The rearrangement joins TRBV5-6 to TRBJ1-3, with 8 bases fitting TRBD1. Germline V gives CDR1 SGHDT, CDR2 YYEEEE. The CDR3 covers 16 residues. J was trimmed by 8 bases and V by 5 bases; bases with no gene match: 15. DNA of the CDR3: TGTGCCAGCAGTTGGACAGGGAGGACCAGCGGACACACCATATATTTT. It yields the protein CASSWTGRTSGHTIYF. Based on the CDR3 plus reference TRBV5-6 and TRBJ1-3, the full variable domain is DAGVTQSPTHLIKTRGQQVTLRCSPKSGHDTVSWYQQALGQGPQFIFQYYEEEERQRGNFPDRFSGHQFPNYSSELNVNALLLGDSALYLCASSWTGRTSGHTIYFGEGSWLTVV.